What follows are 9 T cell receptor beta chains derived from one specimen sequenced in a study of shared T cell receptors in the human thymus. The data were produced by immunoSEQ multiplex PCR, yet TCRdb's version contains in-frame clones alone and is incomplete. The sample holds some 720,000 clones, over 75% seen once. A further study also used this sample, focusing on human thymus T cells.

Specimen: thymocytes. All receptors come from a boy in the first two years of life with a congenital heart defect.

This clone was observed once. The V call is TRBV7-3, the J call TRBJ2-5; TRBD1 matches at 10 bases. The CDR3 is 17 residues long. Germline assignment: CDR1 SGHTA and CDR2 FQGTGA. The junction had 7 bases not matched to a gene; V was cut back by 2 bases and J by 1 base. CDR3 amino acids: CASSLGWDRGPQETQYF. CDR3 in DNA: TGTGCCAGCAGCTTAGGGTGGGACAGGGGCCCCCAAGAGACCCAGTACTTC.

This clone was found a few times. The chain links TRBV7-9 to TRBJ2-5; TRBD2 matches 10 bases. The CDR3 covers 18 residues. Germline lookup yields CDR1 SEHNR and CDR2 FQNEAQ (reference sequence). Trimming cost V 5 bases and J 4 bases; bases outside gene matches: 16. The DNA for the CDR3 is TGTGCCAGCAGCCCGGGGTTGCTAGCGGGAGAGAGGGGAGAGACCCAGTACTTC. It specifies CASSPGLLAGERGETQYF.

The J gene is TRBJ2-3, the V gene TRBV27; 9 positions agree with TRBD1. V shed 3 bases, J shed 11 bases, and the junction held 6 bases outside the gene matches. Germline values: CDR1 MNHEY, CDR2 SMNVEV (reference sequence). This CDR3 has 13 amino acids. As DNA, the CDR3 is TGTGCCAGCAGTTTCCTACGGGACAGGGAGCAGTATTTT. This sequence encodes CASSFLRDREQYF.

The chain employs TRBV13 and TRBJ2-7; 9 nucleotides line up with TRBD2. Per the germline V gene, CDR1 is PRHDT and CDR2 is FYEKMQ (reference sequence). The CDR3 is 16 residues long. V lost 1 base to trimming and J lost 0 bases; unmatched junction nucleotides: 4. CDR3 sequence reads: CASSLVASGASYEQYF. DNA for the CDR3: TGTGCCAGCAGCTTAGTTGCTAGCGGGGCCTCCTACGAGCAGTACTTC.

V is TRBV27 and J is TRBJ1-1; D might be TRBD1 (5 bases). Germline V gene sequence: CDR1 MNHEY, CDR2 SMNVEV (reference sequence). Trimming took off 4 bases at V and 3 bases at J, with 12 bases between the two ends. This CDR3 region has 14 residues. CDR3: CASSSDSDHTEAFF. The CDR3 DNA follows: TGTGCCAGCAGTTCAGACAGCGACCACACTGAAGCTTTCTTT.

The rearrangement links TRBV4-3 to TRBJ1-2; perhaps TRBD1 as D (6 bases). Germline CDR1 and CDR2: LGHNA and YSLEER. Between the trimmed V and J ends, which lost 2 bases and 4 bases, there was a span of 11 bases. The CDR3 contains 14 residues. The CDR3 DNA reads as TGCGCCAGCAGCCAAACAGGGCATGGCTATGGCTACACCTTC. The encoded protein is CASSQTGHGYGYTF.

V is TRBV7-2 and J is TRBJ2-1; 16 bases match TRBD2. CDR3 length equals 18 residues. CDR1 is SGHTA, CDR2 FQGNSA, per germline. Unmatched junction bases numbered 9, after V lost 2 bases and J lost 8 bases. The CDR3 region is CASSLYAGLAGGPDEQFF. As DNA, the CDR3 is TGTGCCAGCAGCTTATACGCGGGACTAGCGGGAGGGCCGGATGAGCAGTTCTTC.

V gene TRBV6-1 combines with J gene TRBJ2-6; D gene uncertain. The CDR3 is 18 amino acids. Germline CDR1 reads MNHNS; CDR2 reads SASEGT. V was cut by 1 base and J by 3 bases, with 16 bases left in between. The CDR3 DNA is TGTGCCAGCAGTGAAGTCGCTTCAGGATCCAGTGGGGCCAACGTCCTGACTTTC. Protein: CASSEVASGSSGANVLTF.

J is TRBJ2-3 and V is TRBV27, with D possibly TRBD2 on 5 matching bases. Germline V gene sequence: CDR1 MNHEY, CDR2 SMNVEV (reference sequence). The CDR3 is made up of 14 amino acids. V was shortened by 4 bases and J by 3 bases, with 11 bases between the two germline ends. The chain's CDR3 is CASSCEGVTDTQYF. CDR3 nucleotides: TGTGCCAGCAGTTGCGAGGGAGTTACAGATACGCAGTATTTT.